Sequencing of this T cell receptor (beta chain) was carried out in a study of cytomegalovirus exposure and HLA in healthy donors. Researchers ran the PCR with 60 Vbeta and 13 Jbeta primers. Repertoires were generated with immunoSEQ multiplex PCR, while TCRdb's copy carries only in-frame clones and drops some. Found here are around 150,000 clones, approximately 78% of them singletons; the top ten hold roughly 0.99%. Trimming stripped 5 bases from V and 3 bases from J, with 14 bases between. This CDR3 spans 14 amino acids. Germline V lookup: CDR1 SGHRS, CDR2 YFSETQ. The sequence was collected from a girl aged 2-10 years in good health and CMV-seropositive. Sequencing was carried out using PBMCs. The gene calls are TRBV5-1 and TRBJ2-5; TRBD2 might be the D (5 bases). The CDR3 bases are TGCGCCAGCAGTTTCGAGACTACAAAAGAGACCCAGTACTTC. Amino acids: CASSFETTKETQYF. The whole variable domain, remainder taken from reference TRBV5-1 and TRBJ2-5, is KAGVTQTPRYLIKTRGQQVTLSCSPISGHRSVSWYQQTPGQGLQFLFEYFSETQRNKGNFPGRFSGRQFSNSRSEMNVSTLELGDSALYLCASSFETTKETQYFGPGTRLLVL.